The 28 T cell receptor beta chains in this list originate from one sample, sequenced in a study of cytomegalovirus exposure and HLA in healthy donors. Use of 60 Vbeta and 13 Jbeta primers characterized the PCR. Data came from immunoSEQ multiplex PCR; TCRdb stores just in-frame clones and leaves some out. The data show under 150,000 clones, approximately 86% seen once. Sample: PBMCs. The receptors were sampled from a boy younger than 18 in good health and CMV-seronegative.

V gene TRBV30 combines with J gene TRBJ1-5; D unresolved. The V end was cut by 3 bases, the J end by 3 bases, with 15 bases between. The CDR3 is 15 amino acids. Germline V lookup: CDR1 GTSNPN, CDR2 SVGIG (reference sequence). CDR3 nucleotide sequence: TGTGCCTGGAGCGCCGACGGAGGCCCCAATCAGCCCCAGCATTTT. This translates into CAWSADGGPNQPQHF.

The rearrangement uses TRBV4-2 and TRBJ2-3, with 10 bases lining up with TRBD2. J was trimmed by 2 bases and V by 0 bases; bases with no gene match: 5. The CDR3 totals 17 residues. Germline values: CDR1 LGHNA, CDR2 YNFKEQ. The chain's CDR3 is CASSQEASGGFTDTQYF. CDR3 bases: TGTGCCAGCAGCCAAGAGGCTAGCGGGGGATTCACAGATACGCAGTATTTT.

The V and J genes are TRBV18 and TRBJ1-2; 9 bases are a match to TRBD1. V was clipped by 2 bases and J by 3 bases; unmatched bases: 16. Germline V gene sequence: CDR1 KGHSH, CDR2 LQKENI. The CDR3 loop spans 19 amino acids. Here the CDR3 reads CASSPRVRGTGQGDYGYTF. Written as DNA, the CDR3 is TGTGCCAGCTCACCAAGGGTTCGCGGGACAGGGCAGGGGGACTATGGCTACACCTTC.

J is TRBJ1-2 and V is TRBV5-1; D remains ambiguous. The V gene lost 3 bases and the J gene lost 4 bases, with 13 bases spanning the gap. CDR1 is SGHRS, CDR2 YFSETQ, per germline. The CDR3 consists of 14 residues. For the CDR3, the DNA is TGCGCCAGCAGCTCCATCGACGGGAGCTATGGCTACACCTTC. Protein sequence: CASSSIDGSYGYTF.

This clone was detected only once. The junction does not match germline at one end; this may be a read error. The J gene is TRBJ1-2, the V gene TRBV7-9; D is ambiguous. The CDR3 has 12 amino acids. Germline loops: CDR1 SEHNR, CDR2 FQNEAQ (reference sequence). The CDR3 coding sequence is TGTTCCAGCAGCCGGCCCGGCGGTGGCTACACCTTC. The encoded protein is CSSSRPGGGYTF.

The chain joins TRBV7-2 to TRBJ2-7, with D possibly being TRBD1 (6 bases). The CDR3 contains 14 residues. Per germline, CDR1 SGHTA and CDR2 FQGNSA. V gave up 7 bases and J gave up 0 bases, with 13 bases separating them. The CDR3 spells CASTPGTSSYEQYF. As DNA, the CDR3 is TGTGCCAGCACCCCCGGGACATCCTCCTACGAGCAGTACTTC.

This sequence joins TRBV18 and TRBJ2-7; tentatively, D is TRBD1 (6 bases). Between the trimmed V and J ends, which lost 5 bases and 2 bases, there was a span of 10 bases. The CDR3 totals 13 residues. Per germline, CDR1 KGHSH and CDR2 LQKENI. The CDR3 sequence is CASSDRDTYEQYF. CDR3 nucleotides: TGTGCCAGCTCAGACCGGGACACCTACGAGCAGTACTTC.

This chain joins TRBV7-9 and TRBJ2-1; 14 positions agree with TRBD2. Germline assignment: CDR1 SEHNR and CDR2 FQNEAQ (reference sequence). The CDR3 extends over 13 amino acids. The J segment lost 15 bases and the V segment lost 3 bases, leaving 4 bases of the junction unmatched. As DNA, the CDR3 is TGTGCCAGCAGCTTTAGGACTAGCGGGAGGTTGTTCTTC. Its translation is CASSFRTSGRLFF.

V gene TRBV9 combines with J gene TRBJ1-1; D remains unclear. Germline V gene sequence: CDR1 SGDLS, CDR2 YYNGEE. V was pared by 0 bases and J by 5 bases, with 14 bases between. The CDR3 has 15 amino acids. The CDR3 reads CASSVDLVTGTEAFF. As DNA, the CDR3 is TGTGCCAGCAGCGTAGATTTAGTCACGGGGACTGAAGCTTTCTTT. The entire variable domain, with the rest obtained from reference TRBV9 and TRBJ1-1, is as follows: DSGVTQTPKHLITATGQRVTLRCSPRSGDLSVYWYQQSLDQGLQFLIQYYNGEERAKGNILERFSAQQFPDLHSELNLSSLELGDSALYFCASSVDLVTGTEAFFGQGTRLTVV.

The J gene is TRBJ2-1, the V gene TRBV11-2, with 11 nucleotides matching TRBD2. The CDR3 has 15 amino acids. J gave up 4 bases and V 4 bases, and 3 bases lay outside the gene matches. The germline V gene has CDR1 SGHAT and CDR2 FQNNGV. CDR3 loop: CASSSVAGGYNEQFF. CDR3 bases: TGTGCCAGCAGCTCCGTAGCGGGGGGGTACAATGAGCAGTTCTTC.

This chain uses TRBV18 with TRBJ2-1; D unresolved. The CDR3 runs to 12 residues. Trimming removed 3 bases from V and 9 bases from J, with 9 bases in between. CDR1 is KGHSH and CDR2 is LQKENI in the germline V gene. The CDR3 spells CASSPTVPEQFF. As DNA, the CDR3 is TGTGCCAGCTCACCTACGGTGCCTGAGCAGTTCTTC.

This clone was counted only a few times. This chain links TRBV5-4 with TRBJ1-2; D perhaps matches TRBD1 (6 bases). CDR3 length: 16 amino acids. Germline values: CDR1 SGHNT, CDR2 YYREEE (reference sequence). V lost 4 bases and J 7 bases, leaving 23 bases between the germline ends. CDR3 coding DNA: TGTGCCAGCAGCCGTCAACAGGGAAAGGGCATAGGTGGCTACACCTTC. Amino acid sequence: CASSRQQGKGIGGYTF.

This chain links TRBV5-6 with TRBJ1-2; 7 nucleotides agree with TRBD1. The germline V gene encodes CDR1 SGHDT and CDR2 YYEEEE. V was clipped by 3 bases and J by 4 bases; unmatched bases: 9. CDR3 length: 15 amino acids. The CDR3 DNA reads TGTGCCAGCAGCTCTACAGGGGCCTCTGGCTATGGCTACACCTTC. Translation gives CASSSTGASGYGYTF.

The chain is built from TRBV7-2 and TRBJ2-1, with D uncertain. CDR3 length equals 13 residues. The germline V and J ends were trimmed by 0 bases and 7 bases, with 7 bases remaining between them. Looked up from germline, CDR1 is SGHTA and CDR2 is FQGNSA. CDR3 nucleotide sequence: TGTGCCAGCAGCTTAGCGGGCAGGAATGAGCAGTTCTTC. This encodes CASSLAGRNEQFF.

V and J are TRBV6-5 and TRBJ1-5; D unresolved. The CDR3 has 13 amino acids. V lost 6 bases, J lost 4 bases, and 10 bases lay in between. Germline V CDR1 and CDR2: MNHEY, SVGAGI. CDR3 nucleotides: TGTGCCAGCAGGGACGGGGTGAATCAGCCCCAGCATTTT. This translates into CASRDGVNQPQHF.

This clone was counted only a few times. V gene TRBV19 combines with J gene TRBJ1-3, with D maybe TRBD1 (6 bases). CDR3 size: 17 residues. Between the trimmed V and J ends, which lost 3 bases and 2 bases, there was a span of 17 bases. Germline CDR1 LNHDA, CDR2 SQIVND (reference sequence). The chain's CDR3 is CASSIPTGSGAGNTIYF. The CDR3 nucleotides read TGTGCCAGTAGTATTCCCACAGGGTCCGGAGCTGGAAACACCATATATTTT.

The genes are TRBV7-9 and TRBJ2-5; 13 nucleotides line up with TRBD2. This CDR3 contains 16 residues. CDR1 and CDR2 (germline): SEHNR, FQNEAQ (reference sequence). V lost 4 bases, J lost 5 bases, and 7 bases stayed unmatched. The CDR3 region has the DNA TGTGCCAGCAGCTCCACTAGCGGGAGGGCCCGGGAGACCCAGTACTTC. This codes for CASSSTSGRARETQYF.

This clone has a single count. The V and J genes are TRBV2 and TRBJ2-3; D is unresolved. CDR1 and CDR2 from the germline V gene are SNHLY and FYNNEI. The CDR3 spans 13 residues. V was pared by 0 bases and J by 12 bases, with 13 bases between. The CDR3 spells CASSEARSLTQYF. CDR3 in DNA: TGTGCCAGCAGTGAAGCAAGGAGCTTGACTCAGTATTTT. The complete variable domain, with remaining parts taken from reference TRBV2 and TRBJ2-3, reads EPEVTQTPSHQVTQMGQEVILRCVPISNHLYFYWYRQILGQKVEFLVSFYNNEISEKSEIFDDQFSVERPDGSNFTLKIRSTKLEDSAMYFCASSEARSLTQYFGPGTRLTVL.

This chain uses TRBV9 with TRBJ1-4; 8 bases match TRBD1. The CDR3 is 13 residues long. CDR1 and CDR2 (germline): SGDLS, YYNGEE. The J segment lost 8 bases and the V segment lost 4 bases, leaving 4 bases of the junction unmatched. The CDR3 nucleotides are TGTGCCAGCAGCCCTGGGGACAGGGAAAAACTGTTTTTT. It encodes CASSPGDREKLFF.

A few counts support this clone. V usage is TRBV7-9 and J usage is TRBJ1-1; possible D gene TRBD1, 5 bases. The V end was cut by 5 bases, the J end by 1 base, with 20 bases between. The germline V gene encodes CDR1 SEHNR and CDR2 FQNEAQ (reference sequence). The CDR3 totals 17 residues. CDR3 nucleotide sequence: TGTGCCAGCAGCCTGGGGGGACTTTGGGGTAGGAACACTGAAGCTTTCTTT. Translating it yields CASSLGGLWGRNTEAFF.

This chain joins TRBV9 and TRBJ2-1, with 8 bases fitting TRBD2. The V gene end was trimmed by 4 bases and the J gene end by 9 bases; junction bases not matched to a gene: 12. Germline V gives CDR1 SGDLS, CDR2 YYNGEE. This CDR3 has 15 residues. The CDR3, as DNA: TGTGCCAGCAGCCCCGAGGGGACTAGGGGAGGTGAGCAGTTCTTC. Protein: CASSPEGTRGGEQFF.

The chain couples TRBV4-2 to TRBJ2-1; the match to TRBD2 covers 10 bases. The germline gives CDR1 LGHNA, CDR2 YNFKEQ. The CDR3 covers 16 residues. Trimming at V came to 4 bases and at J to 6 bases, leaving 9 bases not matched to a gene. For the CDR3, the DNA is TGTGCCAGCAGCCCCCACCTAGCGGGAGTAATCAATGAGCAGTTCTTC. Translating it yields CASSPHLAGVINEQFF.

The chain links TRBV6-5 to TRBJ1-1, with 7 positions matching TRBD1. CDR1 and CDR2 from the germline V gene are MNHEY and SVGAGI. The CDR3 extends over 12 amino acids. V lost 5 bases to trimming and J lost 11 bases; unmatched junction nucleotides: 8. The CDR3 sequence: CASSLDRLSAFF. CDR3 nucleotides: TGTGCCAGCAGTCTGGACAGGCTTTCGGCTTTCTTT.

This clone was counted once. The chain employs TRBV4-2 and TRBJ1-1; D gene uncertain. This CDR3 has 15 amino acids. The germline CDR1 and CDR2 sequences are LGHNA and YNFKEQ. V lost 2 bases to trimming and J lost 4 bases, with 14 bases between them. As DNA, the CDR3 is TGTGCCAGCAGCCAACCACCAGGCCGGCCCACTGAAGCTTTCTTT. Protein product: CASSQPPGRPTEAFF.

This clone was detected a few times. V is TRBV9 and J is TRBJ1-2; possible D gene TRBD1, 6 bases. The CDR3 consists of 13 residues. The germline V and J ends were trimmed by 0 bases and 6 bases, with 9 bases remaining between them. Per the germline V gene, CDR1 is SGDLS and CDR2 is YYNGEE. The DNA for the CDR3 is TGTGCCAGCAGCGTAGGGGGGCCGGATGGCTACACCTTC. Its protein product is CASSVGGPDGYTF.

This chain joins TRBV9 and TRBJ2-3; a possible D gene is TRBD2 (5 bases). The CDR3 totals 18 residues. Germline loops: CDR1 SGDLS, CDR2 YYNGEE. The V and J ends lost 3 bases and 4 bases respectively, with 24 bases between them. CDR3 sequence reads: CASSGGPRDGSRADTQYF. Written as DNA, the CDR3 is TGTGCCAGCAGCGGAGGCCCCCGGGATGGGAGTCGGGCAGATACGCAGTATTTT.

The CDR3 sequence is CASSPLTQNYEQYF. Written as DNA, the CDR3 is TGTGCCAGCAGTCCCCTGACTCAGAACTACGAGCAGTACTTC. V is TRBV5-6 and J is TRBJ2-7; D is uncertain. This CDR3 has 14 amino acids. Germline CDR1 is SGHDT and CDR2 is YYEEEE. The V end lost 5 bases, the J end lost 3 bases, and 15 bases lay between the germline ends.

This rearrangement joins TRBV7-6 to TRBJ2-2; D unresolved. The CDR3 totals 12 residues. The V gene's germline CDR1 is SGHVS and CDR2 FNYEAQ. Trimming removed 6 bases at V and 8 bases at J, with 10 bases between. The DNA of the CDR3 is TGTGCCAGCAGTTCCACGGTGGGGGAGCTGTTTTTT. Amino acid sequence: CASSSTVGELFF.